The 22 T cell receptor beta chains below come from one sample, sequenced in a study of OX40 agonist ivuxolimab in advanced cancers. Here immunoSEQ multiplex PCR was the method, and the copy in TCRdb shows in-frame clones only, minus some. The sample includes approximately 77,000 clones, around 90% of them seen just once. The sample consisted of CD4+ or CD8+ T cells sorted from blood, taken in a trial of the OX40 agonist ivuxolimab. The origin of the receptors is an adult with an advanced solid tumor such as melanoma, head and neck, liver or kidney cancer.

The rearrangement joins TRBV28 to TRBJ2-3; tentatively, D is TRBD2 (5 bases). The CDR3 consists of 17 residues. Germline assignment: CDR1 MDHEN and CDR2 SYDVKM. V was trimmed by 5 bases and J by 1 base, leaving 19 bases between them. CDR3 in amino acids: CASSPPRSSGRTDTQYF. For the CDR3, the DNA is TGTGCCAGCAGTCCCCCTCGGTCCAGCGGACGCACAGATACGCAGTATTTT.

This chain links TRBV4-1 with TRBJ1-5; D call uncertain. Germline V gives CDR1 MGHRA, CDR2 YSYEKL. CDR3 length: 15 residues. Trimming took 1 base from V and 7 from J, leaving 14 bases between them. The CDR3 loop is CASSQVGTLGQPQHF. CDR3 nucleotides: TGCGCCAGCAGCCAAGTCGGCACACTAGGGCAGCCCCAGCATTTT.

The chain has TRBV28 and TRBJ1-6, with D perhaps TRBD1 (5 bases). V was trimmed by 5 bases and J by 11 bases, leaving 19 bases between them. Germline CDR1 is MDHEN and CDR2 is SYDVKM. CDR3 length: 15 residues. The CDR3 reads CASSPPTGPRPPLHF. CDR3 DNA sequence: TGTGCCAGCAGTCCCCCCACAGGTCCTAGACCACCCCTCCACTTT. Using reference TRBV28 and TRBJ1-6 for the parts outside the CDR3, the full variable domain is DVKVTQSSRYLVKRTGEKVFLECVQDMDHENMFWYRQDPGLGLRLIYFSYDVKMKEKGDIPEGYSVSREKKERFSLILESASTNQTSMYLCASSPPTGPRPPLHFGNGTRLTVT.

V gene TRBV6-1 combines with J gene TRBJ2-1; 9 bases are a match to TRBD2. Germline lookup yields CDR1 MNHNS and CDR2 SASEGT. This CDR3 is built from 13 residues. V shed 6 bases, J shed 9 bases, and the junction held 6 bases outside the gene matches. The CDR3, as DNA: TGTGCCAGCAGAACTAGCGGGTCCCTTGAGCAGTTCTTC. Its protein product is CASRTSGSLEQFF.

CDR3 nucleotide sequence: TGTGCCAGCTCCCCGGACAGCTCTTATCTCGGCTACGAGCAGTACTTC. Amino acid sequence: CASSPDSSYLGYEQYF. This chain uses TRBV18 with TRBJ2-7; perhaps TRBD1 as D (6 bases). Germline-derived CDR1 and CDR2 are KGHSH and LQKENI. The CDR3 runs to 16 residues. V was shortened by 6 bases and J by 3 bases, with 21 bases between the two germline ends.

The gene calls are TRBV4-2 and TRBJ2-7; tentative D call: TRBD2 (5 bases). The CDR3 contains 14 residues. The ends were cut back, 0 bases at V and 3 bases at J, with 9 bases in the middle. CDR1 and CDR2 from the germline V gene are LGHNA and YNFKEQ. The CDR3 loop is CASSQDLEDYEQYF. CDR3 in DNA: TGTGCCAGCAGCCAAGATCTGGAGGACTACGAGCAGTACTTC.

The V call is TRBV11-1, the J call TRBJ2-7; D is unresolved. CDR3 length: 15 residues. Per germline, CDR1 SGHAT and CDR2 FQDESV (reference sequence). Trimming left V 1 base short and J 2 bases short, with 12 bases between. The DNA of the CDR3 is TGTGCCAGCAGCTTAGACGGCGGCCAAACCTACGAGCAGTACTTC. Protein sequence: CASSLDGGQTYEQYF.

CDR3 DNA sequence: TGTGCCAGTAGTATCGAGGTTCCCCCCTACAATGAGCAGTTCTTC. Its translation is CASSIEVPPYNEQFF. The chain joins TRBV19 to TRBJ2-1; D not certain. Germline CDR1 and CDR2: LNHDA and SQIVND (reference sequence). V was trimmed by 3 bases and J by 2 bases, leaving 11 bases between them. The CDR3 consists of 15 residues.

The count of this clone is one. The J gene is TRBJ2-7, the V gene TRBV5-6; D remains ambiguous. The CDR3 has 12 residues. Germline CDR1 SGHDT, CDR2 YYEEEE. V was cut by 0 bases and J by 6 bases, with 7 bases left in between. The DNA for the CDR3 is TGTGCCAGCAGCTTGGGGACGTCCGAGCAGTACTTC. Translating it yields CASSLGTSEQYF.

The chain uses TRBV7-3 and TRBJ2-3; 9 bases are shared with TRBD2. This CDR3 is 15 amino acids long. Germline V gives CDR1 SGHTA, CDR2 FQGTGA. V gave up 5 bases and J gave up 4 bases; unmatched junction bases: 7. The CDR3 region is CASSQGGRAADTQYF. The CDR3 region has the DNA TGTGCCAGCAGCCAGGGCGGGAGGGCCGCAGATACGCAGTATTTT.

The gene calls are TRBV5-1 and TRBJ2-7; 9 bases map to TRBD1. CDR1 and CDR2 (germline): SGHRS, YFSETQ. This CDR3 is 15 amino acids long. Losses at the gene ends were 1 base for V and 5 bases for J; bases not matched to a gene: 7. CDR3 protein: CASSLMGGQGDEQYF. CDR3 DNA: TGCGCCAGCAGCTTGATGGGGGGACAGGGAGACGAGCAGTACTTC.

The chain links TRBV28 to TRBJ2-2; 12 bases are a match to TRBD1. This CDR3 has 15 amino acids. Trimming at V came to 5 bases and at J to 6 bases, leaving 4 bases not matched to a gene. Looked up from germline, CDR1 is MDHEN and CDR2 is SYDVKM. The CDR3 nucleotides are TGTGCCAGCAGTCGGGACAGGGGGCGAGCCGGGGAGCTGTTTTTT. Its protein product is CASSRDRGRAGELFF.

The chain links TRBV19 to TRBJ2-2; D is perhaps TRBD2 (6 bases). V was cut by 6 bases and J by 0 bases, with 8 bases left in between. The CDR3 covers 14 residues. From germline, CDR1 is LNHDA and CDR2 SQIVND (reference sequence). CDR3 in DNA: TGTGCCAGTAGCGCGGGACCGAACACCGGGGAGCTGTTTTTT. It translates to CASSAGPNTGELFF.

The chain employs TRBV15 and TRBJ1-3, with 10 bases that match TRBD1. The CDR3 is made up of 18 amino acids. CDR1 and CDR2 from the germline V gene are LNHNV and YYDKDF (reference sequence). The V and J ends lost 0 bases and 4 bases, in that order; junction bases with no gene match: 9. Here the CDR3 reads CATSRDRGTGVLGNTIYF. The CDR3 DNA follows: TGTGCCACCAGCAGAGATCGTGGGACAGGGGTCTTGGGAAACACCATATATTTT. Based on the CDR3 plus reference TRBV15 and TRBJ1-3, the full variable domain is DAMVIQNPRYQVTQFGKPVTLSCSQTLNHNVMYWYQQKSSQAPKLLFHYYDKDFNNEADTPDNFQSRRPNTSFCFLDIRSPGLGDTAMYLCATSRDRGTGVLGNTIYFGEGSWLTVV.

The chain has TRBV4-3 and TRBJ2-5, with D uncertain. The CDR3 runs to 15 residues. The germline V and J ends were trimmed by 1 base and 1 base, with 10 bases remaining between them. CDR1 and CDR2 (germline): LGHNA, YSLEER. Here the CDR3 DNA reads TGCGCCAGCAGCCAAGTGTGGGCTAGCCAAGAGACCCAGTACTTC. Protein sequence: CASSQVWASQETQYF.

The rearrangement joins TRBV19 to TRBJ1-1; maybe TRBD1 (5 bases). CDR3 size: 13 residues. Trimming left V 6 bases short and J 4 bases short, with 12 bases between. Germline V gives CDR1 LNHDA, CDR2 SQIVND (reference sequence). The CDR3 is CASREGLVTEAFF. CDR3 DNA sequence: TGTGCCAGTAGGGAGGGGCTGGTCACTGAAGCTTTCTTT. The full variable domain, in which reference TRBV19 and TRBJ1-1 provide the parts outside the CDR3, is DGGITQSPKYLFRKEGQNVTLSCEQNLNHDAMYWYRQDPGQGLRLIYYSQIVNDFQKGDIAEGYSVSREKKESFPLTVTSAQKNPTAFYLCASREGLVTEAFFGQGTRLTVV.

V and J are TRBV28 and TRBJ2-1; D assignment may be TRBD1 or TRBD2 (6 bases each). The CDR3 has 14 amino acids. V was trimmed by 2 bases and J by 7 bases, leaving 12 bases between them. Germline lookup yields CDR1 MDHEN and CDR2 SYDVKM. The CDR3 here is CASSLGGTYNEQFF. CDR3 DNA sequence: TGTGCCAGCAGTTTAGGCGGGACATATAATGAGCAGTTCTTC.

The chain is built from TRBV4-3 and TRBJ2-3; D uncertain. Germline V gene data show CDR1 as LGHNA and CDR2 as YSLEER. V dropped 2 bases and J dropped 0 bases, with 9 bases sitting between them. This CDR3 region has 15 residues. CDR3 DNA: TGCGCCAGCAGCCAAACTGAACTTAGCACAGATACGCAGTATTTT. Its translation: CASSQTELSTDTQYF.

The J gene is TRBJ2-7, the V gene TRBV6-5; 9 bases line up with TRBD2. V was clipped by 3 bases and J by 6 bases; unmatched bases: 6. Germline CDR1 MNHEY, CDR2 SVGAGI. This CDR3 is built from 14 residues. The CDR3 DNA reads as TGTGCCAGCAGTTATAATCTAGCGGGGAGCGAGCAGTACTTC. Residues: CASSYNLAGSEQYF.

The V and J genes are TRBV30 and TRBJ2-7, with D possibly being TRBD1 or TRBD2 (5 bases each). CDR3 length: 12 amino acids. Germline CDR1 GTSNPN, CDR2 SVGIG (reference sequence). Trimming took off 0 bases at V and 9 bases at J, with 12 bases between the two ends. Here the CDR3 reads CAWSVGDSRQYF. The CDR3 nucleotides read TGTGCCTGGAGTGTGGGGGATTCTAGGCAGTACTTC.

The rearrangement joins TRBV28 to TRBJ1-5; weak D call: TRBD1 (5 bases). Germline CDR1 reads MDHEN; CDR2 reads SYDVKM. V lost 1 base and J 6 bases, leaving 13 bases between the germline ends. The CDR3 loop spans 15 amino acids. The CDR3 region is CASSLSQGLSQPQHF. The CDR3 bases are TGTGCCAGCAGTTTATCCCAGGGACTGAGTCAGCCCCAGCATTTT.

V usage is TRBV6-5 and J usage is TRBJ2-7; TRBD1 is a possible D gene (5 bases). Trimming cost V 0 bases and J 3 bases, with 12 bases left between them. Germline V gene data show CDR1 as MNHEY and CDR2 as SVGAGI. CDR3 length equals 15 residues. The CDR3 region is CASSYSWPDSYEQYF. The CDR3 nucleotides are TGTGCCAGCAGTTACTCGTGGCCAGACAGCTACGAGCAGTACTTC.